The 20 T cell receptor beta chains reported below all come from one sample, sequenced in a study of blood T cell repertoires in COVID-19. Produced via immunoSEQ multiplex PCR; TCRdb's table is partial and in-frame only. The sample has under 250,000 clones, just under 85% seen once. Specimen: peripheral blood. Every receptor here comes from a woman aged 45-60 years with active or convalescent COVID-19.

V gene TRBV6-1 combines with J gene TRBJ1-5; 8 nucleotides line up with TRBD1. Losses at the gene ends were 0 bases for V and 7 bases for J; bases not matched to a gene: 2. The CDR3 spans 14 residues. In germline, CDR1 is MNHNS, CDR2 SASEGT. The CDR3, as DNA: TGTGCCAGCAGTGAAGCGACAGGGGTGCAGCCCCAGCATTTT. Translation gives CASSEATGVQPQHF.

J is TRBJ2-5 and V is TRBV5-1; maybe TRBD2 (5 bases). The CDR3 contains 15 residues. With 3 bases removed from V and 4 bases from J, the gap between germline ends came to 16 bases. Germline assignment: CDR1 SGHRS and CDR2 YFSETQ. CDR3 nucleotides: TGCGCCAGCAGCTCCCCGACGGGGTTGTCAGAGACCCAGTACTTC. Translated: CASSSPTGLSETQYF.

V usage is TRBV10-1 and J usage is TRBJ1-6, with 9 bases fitting TRBD1. The CDR3 has 15 residues. Trimming at V came to 3 bases and at J to 14 bases, leaving 11 bases not matched to a gene. In germline, CDR1 is WNHNN, CDR2 SYGVQD (reference sequence). CDR3 protein: CASSDSSGTGTALHF. DNA of the CDR3: TGCGCCAGCAGTGATTCCTCCGGGACAGGGACCGCCCTCCACTTT.

The chain couples TRBV5-1 to TRBJ1-6, with D maybe TRBD1 (5 bases). In germline, CDR1 is SGHRS, CDR2 YFSETQ. The CDR3 has 13 residues. V was shortened by 5 bases and J by 8 bases, with 11 bases between the two germline ends. The CDR3: CASSWGDDSPLHF. The CDR3 bases are TGCGCCAGCAGTTGGGGCGATGATTCACCCCTCCACTTT.

The chain couples TRBV27 to TRBJ1-1; D perhaps matches TRBD1 (5 bases). The length of the CDR3 is 15 residues. V lost 5 bases to trimming and J lost 4 bases, with 17 bases between them. Germline V lookup: CDR1 MNHEY, CDR2 SMNVEV (reference sequence). The CDR3 DNA reads TGTGCCAGCAGTGCCTCCAGGGTATTAGTCACTGAAGCTTTCTTT. Translation: CASSASRVLVTEAFF.

Written as DNA, the CDR3 is TGCGCCAGCAGCAATCGTACAGGAATCTCTGGAAACACCATATATTTT. It encodes CASSNRTGISGNTIYF. The gene calls are TRBV5-1 and TRBJ1-3, with D perhaps matching TRBD1 (5 bases). CDR3 size: 16 residues. From germline, CDR1 is SGHRS and CDR2 YFSETQ. V lost 4 bases, J lost 0 bases, and 14 bases lay in between.

The chain couples TRBV7-6 to TRBJ1-1; weak D call: TRBD1 (5 bases). The germline V gene has CDR1 SGHVS and CDR2 FNYEAQ. The CDR3 contains 15 residues. Trimming left V 1 base short and J 5 bases short, with 14 bases between. The DNA for the CDR3 is TGTGCCAGCAGCTTAGGGTCCCCGGGGACTACTGAAGCTTTCTTT. Residues: CASSLGSPGTTEAFF.

The V call is TRBV6-5, the J call TRBJ2-3; 9 nucleotides align to TRBD1. V shed 7 bases and J 3 bases; nucleotides not matched to a gene: 8. In germline, CDR1 is MNHEY, CDR2 SVGAGI. CDR3 length: 15 amino acids. CDR3: CASTTGTGITDTQYF. CDR3 nucleotide sequence: TGTGCCAGCACCACCGGGACAGGGATAACAGATACGCAGTATTTT.

The J gene is TRBJ2-7, the V gene TRBV28, with 10 bases aligning to TRBD2. The trim removed 5 bases at V and 2 bases at J, leaving 6 bases unmatched. Germline-derived CDR1 and CDR2 are MDHEN and SYDVKM. CDR3 size: 15 residues. The CDR3 nucleotides read TGTGCCAGCAGTCCCGGACTAGCGGCCCCCTACGAGCAGTACTTC. Its translation is CASSPGLAAPYEQYF. Variable domain in full (rest from reference TRBV28 and TRBJ2-7): DVKVTQSSRYLVKRTGEKVFLECVQDMDHENMFWYRQDPGLGLRLIYFSYDVKMKEKGDIPEGYSVSREKKERFSLILESASTNQTSMYLCASSPGLAAPYEQYFGPGTRLTVT.

The CDR3 DNA reads as TGTGCCAGCAGGTGGACAGGGTTTCCTGCATCACCCCTCCACTTT. This gives the protein CASRWTGFPASPLHF. This chain links TRBV11-2 with TRBJ1-6; the match to TRBD1 covers 8 bases. J lost 10 bases, V lost 6 bases, and 11 bases had no gene match. The CDR3 loop spans 15 amino acids. The V gene's germline CDR1 is SGHAT and CDR2 FQNNGV. The entire variable domain, with the rest obtained from reference TRBV11-2 and TRBJ1-6, is as follows: EAGVAQSPRYKIIEKRQSVAFWCNPISGHATLYWYQQILGQGPKLLIQFQNNGVVDDSQLPKDRFSAERLKGVDSTLKIQPAKLEDSAVYLCASRWTGFPASPLHFGNGTRLTVT.

The V call is TRBV6-1, the J call TRBJ2-3, with D tentatively TRBD1 (6 bases). V lost 3 bases and J 2 bases, leaving 15 bases between the germline ends. The CDR3 has 16 amino acids. From germline, CDR1 is MNHNS and CDR2 SASEGT. CDR3 in amino acids: CASSDDLGGITDTQYF. CDR3 DNA: TGTGCCAGCAGTGACGATTTAGGGGGTATCACAGATACGCAGTATTTT.

V usage is TRBV5-1 and J usage is TRBJ1-6, with D possibly TRBD1 on 6 matching bases. CDR3 length: 16 residues. Trimming shortened V by 0 bases and J by 5 bases, and 12 bases separated the two germline ends. Germline CDR1 and CDR2: SGHRS and YFSETQ. The CDR3 loop is CASSLAKGVDNSPLHF. CDR3 DNA: TGCGCCAGCAGCTTGGCCAAGGGGGTGGATAATTCACCCCTCCACTTT.

This clone came up once. The chain recombines TRBV6-5 with TRBJ1-3; a possible D gene is TRBD1 (5 bases). Trimming took 7 bases from V and 1 from J, leaving 8 bases between them. Germline V gene data show CDR1 as MNHEY and CDR2 as SVGAGI. The CDR3 length is 13 residues. The DNA of the CDR3 is TGTGCCAGCACGCGGGGGTCTGGAAACACCATATATTTT. It translates to CASTRGSGNTIYF.

The rearrangement uses TRBV6-5 and TRBJ1-1, with a possible D match to TRBD1 (6 bases). Trimming pared 6 bases from V and 1 base from J, leaving 9 bases between. The CDR3 runs to 13 residues. Germline V gene data show CDR1 as MNHEY and CDR2 as SVGAGI. The CDR3 sequence: CASRADRNTEAFF. For the CDR3, the DNA is TGTGCCAGCAGAGCGGACAGGAACACTGAAGCTTTCTTT.

J is TRBJ1-6 and V is TRBV7-6; no reliable D call. The CDR3 loop spans 13 amino acids. Germline loops: CDR1 SGHVS, CDR2 FNYEAQ. V was trimmed by 5 bases and J by 7 bases, leaving 9 bases between them. DNA for the CDR3: TGTGCCAGCAGCCGACAAGAAAATTCACCCCTCCACTTT. It yields the protein CASSRQENSPLHF.

This clone occurred once. The chain recombines TRBV28 with TRBJ1-6, with D tentatively TRBD1 (5 bases). From germline, CDR1 is MDHEN and CDR2 SYDVKM. Trimming removed 3 bases at V and 4 bases at J, with 13 bases between. This CDR3 contains 16 residues. For the CDR3, the DNA is TGTGCCAGCAGTTTCAGGTCAGGGACTTATAATTCACCCCTCCACTTT. Translation: CASSFRSGTYNSPLHF.

The J gene is TRBJ1-2, the V gene TRBV14, with D maybe TRBD1 (6 bases). Germline CDR1 SGHDN, CDR2 FVKESK. This CDR3 region has 13 residues. V was clipped by 5 bases and J by 0 bases, with 7 bases between them. CDR3 coding DNA: TGTGCCAGCAGCTACAGGGCTAACTATGGCTACACCTTC. Encoded protein: CASSYRANYGYTF.

J is TRBJ2-5 and V is TRBV3-1 (or the pseudogene TRBV3-2), with 7 bases fitting TRBD2. Germline V gene lookup returns CDR1 LGHDT and CDR2 YNNKEL (reference sequence). This CDR3 spans 14 amino acids. V gave up 4 bases and J gave up 2 bases; unmatched junction bases: 4. CDR3 sequence (DNA): TGTGCCAGCAGCCTCTTTAGCGGGCAAGAGACCCAGTACTTC. The encoded protein is CASSLFSGQETQYF.

The chain links TRBV5-1 to TRBJ2-1, with D unresolved. The germline V and J ends were trimmed by 5 bases and 3 bases, with 12 bases remaining between them. CDR1 and CDR2 from the germline V gene are SGHRS and YFSETQ. This CDR3 spans 14 amino acids. CDR3 DNA sequence: TGCGCCAGCAGAGACCAGCAGGACTACAATGAGCAGTTCTTC. Translated, it gives CASRDQQDYNEQFF.

This rearrangement joins TRBV5-1 to TRBJ1-2; D possibly corresponds to TRBD1 (5 bases). The CDR3 sequence is 13 residues long. The ends were cut back, 9 bases at V and 4 bases at J, with 16 bases in the middle. The germline V gene has CDR1 SGHRS and CDR2 YFSETQ. The CDR3 region is CATSESGGYGYTF. For the CDR3, the DNA is TGCGCCACCTCGGAGTCGGGGGGCTATGGCTACACCTTC.